The T cell receptor (beta chain) described here comes from a study of T cell responses to AZD1222 COVID-19 vaccine. Sequencing used immunoSEQ multiplex PCR; TCRdb keeps in-frame clones, though not all of them. Among some 130,000 clones listed, 80% to 95% were seen once. With respect to this clone: What it recognizes is unknown.

The study's findings and limits: Of spike-specific TCRs, nearly half reportedly target regions left unmutated in variants.

The clonotype originates from an adult in good health. The specimen comprised peripheral blood, sampled on day 0 of AZD1222 vaccination.

Written as DNA, the CDR3 is TGTGCCAGCGTCTCGTTAAACACTGAAGCTTTCTTT. Encoded protein: CASVSLNTEAFF. The gene calls are TRBV6-5 and TRBJ1-1; D uncertain. This CDR3 has 12 amino acids. The V and J ends lost 8 bases and 2 bases respectively, with 9 bases between them. From germline, CDR1 is MNHEY and CDR2 SVGAGI.